This is a list of T cell receptor beta chains from one sample in a study of T cells after yellow fever vaccination. TCRdb ran MiXCR on the 5' RACE reads and lists one entry per CDR3 protein. The sample contains 300,000 or so distinct CDR3 sequences, about an eighth of which appear only once. This specimen consisted of CD4+ T cells sorted from PBMCs, obtained 45 days after the yellow fever booster vaccination. The receptors were sampled from a man between 25 and 39 years old who received the YFV17D yellow fever vaccine. Both conserved end residues are part of each CDR3. Each record gives: clone size, CDR3 length, D gene, V gene, J gene, CDR3 protein, CDR3 DNA. A D gene is named only where the DNA matches it firmly. A clone size is listed for some rows: how often the clone was seen (once, few, many), or a class if it is expanded.

>.|15|TRBD2|TRBV5-1|TRBJ2-3
CASSLRTSGGDTQYF
TGCGCCAGCAGCTTAAGGACTAGCGGAGGGGATACGCAGTATTTT
>few|16|TRBD2|TRBV4-2|TRBJ2-1
CASSQQAGASYNEQFF
TGTGCCAGCAGCCAGCAAGCGGGAGCGTCCTACAATGAGCAGTTCTTC
>few|18|TRBD2|TRBV15|TRBJ2-1
CATSRGMVAGGSYNEQFF
TGTGCCACCAGCAGAGGTATGGTAGCGGGAGGGTCCTACAATGAGCAGTTCTTC
>.|11|.|TRBV7-2|TRBJ2-1
CASTPDNEQFF
TGTGCCAGCACTCCGGACAATGAGCAGTTCTTC
>.|15|.|TRBV6-2/TRBV6-3|TRBJ2-1
CASSYSVQGFSEQFF
TGTGCCAGCAGTTACTCGGTACAGGGTTTTAGTGAGCAGTTCTTC
>many|14|TRBD2|TRBV20-1|TRBJ2-1
CSARSASGVNEQFF
TGCAGTGCTAGATCGGCTAGCGGCGTAAATGAGCAGTTCTTC
>many|13|.|TRBV7-6|TRBJ2-3
CASSFLITDTQYF
TGTGCCAGCAGCTTTTTAATCACAGATACGCAGTATTTT
>few|15|.|TRBV7-2|TRBJ2-7
CASSRSTEFSYEQYF
TGTGCCAGCAGCCGCTCGACAGAATTCTCCTACGAGCAGTACTTC
>.|15|TRBD2|TRBV20-1|TRBJ2-1
CSASRAGDSYNEQFF
TGCAGTGCTTCCAGAGCGGGAGACTCCTACAATGAGCAGTTCTTC
>few|16|TRBD2|TRBV18|TRBJ2-1
CASSPNAASGSGEQFF
TGTGCCAGCTCACCGAACGCGGCTAGCGGGAGCGGTGAGCAGTTCTTC
>few|14|TRBD2|TRBV12-3/TRBV12-4|TRBJ2-5
CASSFLAGEETQYF
TGTGCCAGCAGTTTCTTAGCGGGAGAAGAGACCCAGTACTTC
>few|14|.|TRBV10-3|TRBJ1-1
CAINAGALATEAFF
TGTGCCATCAATGCCGGGGCCCTGGCCACTGAAGCTTTCTTT
>.|13|.|TRBV12-3/TRBV12-4|TRBJ2-5
CASSLISAETQYF
TGTGCCAGCAGTTTGATCAGCGCGGAGACCCAGTACTTC
>.|15|TRBD1|TRBV5-1|TRBJ2-1
CASSLPQGLYNEQFF
TGCGCCAGCAGCTTGCCACAGGGGCTGTACAATGAGCAGTTCTTC
>few|16|.|TRBV24-1|TRBJ2-7
CATSDLRDLDSYEQYF
TGTGCCACCAGTGATTTGAGGGACCTTGATAGCTACGAGCAGTACTTC